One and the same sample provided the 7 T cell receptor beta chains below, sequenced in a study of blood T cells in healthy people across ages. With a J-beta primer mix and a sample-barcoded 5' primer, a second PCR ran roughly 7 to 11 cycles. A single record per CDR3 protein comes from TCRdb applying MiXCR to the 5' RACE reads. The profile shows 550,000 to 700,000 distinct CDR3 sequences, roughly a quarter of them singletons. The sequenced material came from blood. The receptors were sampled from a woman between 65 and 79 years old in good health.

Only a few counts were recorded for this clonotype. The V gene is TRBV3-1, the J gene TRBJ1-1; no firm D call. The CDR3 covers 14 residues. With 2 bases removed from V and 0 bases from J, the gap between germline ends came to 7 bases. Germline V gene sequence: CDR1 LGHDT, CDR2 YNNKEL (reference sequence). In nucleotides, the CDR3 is TGTGCCAGCAGCCAACGGACGATGAACACTGAAGCTTTCTTT. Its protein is CASSQRTMNTEAFF.

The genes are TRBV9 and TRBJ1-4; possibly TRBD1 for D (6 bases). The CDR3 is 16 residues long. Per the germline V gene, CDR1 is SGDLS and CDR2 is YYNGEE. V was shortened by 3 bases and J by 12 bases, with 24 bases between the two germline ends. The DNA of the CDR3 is TGTGCCAGCAGCGCAACAGGGATGGCTCCGAGGGAAGAACTGTTTTTT. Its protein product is CASSATGMAPREELFF.

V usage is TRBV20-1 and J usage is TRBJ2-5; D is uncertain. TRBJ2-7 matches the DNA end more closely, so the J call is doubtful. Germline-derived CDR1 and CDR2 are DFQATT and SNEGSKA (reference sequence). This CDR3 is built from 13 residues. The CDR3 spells CSAPRATSYEQYF. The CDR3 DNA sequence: TGCAGTGCCCCAAGGGCCACATCCTACGAGCAGTACTTC.

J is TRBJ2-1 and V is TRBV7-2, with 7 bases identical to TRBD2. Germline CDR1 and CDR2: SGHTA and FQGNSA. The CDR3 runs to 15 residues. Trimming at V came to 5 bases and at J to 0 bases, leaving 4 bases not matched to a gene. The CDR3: CASSLTSASYNEQFF. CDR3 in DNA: TGTGCCAGCAGCCTAACTAGCGCCTCCTACAATGAGCAGTTCTTC.

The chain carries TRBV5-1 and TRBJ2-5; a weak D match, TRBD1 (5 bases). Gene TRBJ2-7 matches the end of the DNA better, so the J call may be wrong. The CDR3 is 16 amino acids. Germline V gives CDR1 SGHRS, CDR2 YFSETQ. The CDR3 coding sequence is TGCGCCAGCAGCTTGAGGGGAAACCTCTCCCCCTACGAGCAGTACTTC. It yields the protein CASSLRGNLSPYEQYF.

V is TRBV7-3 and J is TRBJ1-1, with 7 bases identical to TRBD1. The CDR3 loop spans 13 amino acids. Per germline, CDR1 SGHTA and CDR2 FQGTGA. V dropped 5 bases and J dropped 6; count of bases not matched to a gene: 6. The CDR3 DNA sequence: TGTGCCAGCAGCAAACGGCAGGGGGCTGAAGCTTTCTTT. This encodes CASSKRQGAEAFF.

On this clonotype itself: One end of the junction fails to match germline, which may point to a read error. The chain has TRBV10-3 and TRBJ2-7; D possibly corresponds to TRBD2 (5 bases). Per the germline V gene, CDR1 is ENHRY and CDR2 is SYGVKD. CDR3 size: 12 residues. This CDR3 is CARAGSQETQHF. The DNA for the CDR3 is TGTGCGAGGGCAGGATCTCAAGAGACCCAGCACTTC.